The 11 T cell receptor beta chains below come from one sample, sequenced in a study of T cell changes during pregnancy in multiple sclerosis. The assay was immunoSEQ multiplex PCR, and TCRdb's table has in-frame clones only and misses some. This table holds about 36,000 clones, roughly 93% found once. This material consisted of CD4+ T cells from peripheral blood mononuclear cells, taken in the first trimester of pregnancy. These receptors all stem from a female donor with multiple sclerosis, enrolled in a pregnancy study.

V and J are TRBV19 and TRBJ2-5; the match to TRBD2 covers 9 bases. This CDR3 is 14 amino acids long. Germline CDR1 LNHDA, CDR2 SQIVND (reference sequence). Unmatched junction bases numbered 8, after V lost 6 bases and J lost 6 bases. The CDR3 bases are TGTGCCAGTAGCGCCGGGACTAGCAGGCAGACCCAGTACTTC. It yields the protein CASSAGTSRQTQYF.

This rearrangement joins TRBV9 to TRBJ1-2; 11 bases match TRBD1. The V gene end was trimmed by 3 bases and the J gene end by 3 bases; junction bases not matched to a gene: 16. The CDR3 has 19 residues. Germline CDR1 reads SGDLS; CDR2 reads YYNGEE. CDR3 coding DNA: TGTGCCAGCAGCGCAGGACAGGGGGCAAGTCTGGTCTTTGACTATGGCTACACCTTC. As protein: CASSAGQGASLVFDYGYTF. Together with reference TRBV9 and TRBJ1-2, the CDR3 gives the full variable domain: DSGVTQTPKHLITATGQRVTLRCSPRSGDLSVYWYQQSLDQGLQFLIQYYNGEERAKGNILERFSAQQFPDLHSELNLSSLELGDSALYFCASSAGQGASLVFDYGYTFGSGTRLTVV.

The chain links TRBV5-1 to TRBJ2-3, with 15 bases fitting TRBD2. Germline V CDR1 and CDR2: SGHRS, YFSETQ. The J segment lost 1 base and the V segment lost 4 bases, leaving 7 bases of the junction unmatched. The CDR3 covers 18 residues. The CDR3 nucleotides are TGCGCCAGCAGCCAGGGACTAGCGGGAGGAGCGCGCACAGATACGCAGTATTTT. It is translated as CASSQGLAGGARTDTQYF.

The chain uses TRBV25-1 and TRBJ2-3; D possibly corresponds to TRBD2 (6 bases). Germline V gene sequence: CDR1 MGHDK, CDR2 SYGVNS. The CDR3 extends over 14 amino acids. Trimming pared 2 bases from V and 3 bases from J, leaving 9 bases between. CDR3 residues: CASSEGDSTDTQYF. As DNA, the CDR3 is TGTGCCAGCAGTGAAGGGGACTCTACAGATACGCAGTATTTT. The full variable domain, rest sourced from reference TRBV25-1 and TRBJ2-3, is EADIYQTPRYLVIGTGKKITLECSQTMGHDKMYWYQQDPGMELHLIHYSYGVNSTEKGDLSSESTVSRIRTEHFPLTLESARPSHTSQYLCASSEGDSTDTQYFGPGTRLTVL.

This chain uses TRBV28 with TRBJ1-1; no definite D call. The CDR3 spans 12 residues. Trimming cost V 4 bases and J 9 bases, with 12 bases left between them. Germline CDR1 MDHEN, CDR2 SYDVKM. The DNA of the CDR3 is TGTGCCAGCAGTTCCTACGCGGAGAAAGCTTTCTTT. Its protein product is CASSSYAEKAFF.

The chain combines TRBV5-4 with TRBJ2-1, with 7 nucleotides matching TRBD1. The CDR3 is made up of 16 amino acids. V was pared by 0 bases and J by 3 bases, with 6 bases of the junction left unmatched. CDR1 and CDR2 (germline): SGHNT, YYREEE (reference sequence). CDR3 bases: TGTGCCAGCAGCTTGGCCGAGACAGGGAACTACAATGAGCAGTTCTTC. It encodes CASSLAETGNYNEQFF.

J is TRBJ2-3 and V is TRBV11-3; 8 positions match TRBD2. The J segment lost 4 bases and the V segment lost 1 base, leaving 4 bases of the junction unmatched. Germline-derived CDR1 and CDR2 are SGHNT and YENEEA. CDR3 length: 15 residues. The DNA of the CDR3 is TGTGCCAGCAGCTTAGGAGCGGGAGAAGCAGATACGCAGTATTTT. Its translation: CASSLGAGEADTQYF.

This chain joins TRBV15 and TRBJ1-2; no reliable D call. CDR3 length: 18 amino acids. CDR1 is LNHNV and CDR2 is YYDKDF in the germline V gene (reference sequence). Trimming took off 5 bases at V and 5 bases at J, with 27 bases between the two ends. In DNA form, the CDR3 reads TGTGCCACCAGCGCCCCGAGGGAGGTCGGCTCGCTACTTTATGGCTACACCTTC. Translation gives CATSAPREVGSLLYGYTF.

The rearrangement uses TRBV18 and TRBJ1-1; TRBD1 is a possible D gene (6 bases). CDR1 is KGHSH and CDR2 is LQKENI in the germline V gene. There are 13 residues in the CDR3. With 3 bases removed from V and 9 bases from J, the gap between germline ends came to 14 bases. The CDR3: CASSPVGGGQAFF. The CDR3 nucleotides are TGTGCCAGCTCACCGGTTGGGGGGGGGCAAGCTTTCTTT.

The chain employs TRBV5-1 and TRBJ1-2; 11 bases map to TRBD1. V lost 5 bases, J lost 3 bases, and 12 bases stayed unmatched. In germline, CDR1 is SGHRS, CDR2 YFSETQ. CDR3 length equals 17 residues. CDR3 loop: CASSYGTGGPGDYGYTF. The CDR3 region has the DNA TGCGCCAGCAGTTACGGGACAGGGGGTCCGGGTGACTATGGCTACACCTTC.

This clone was observed a single time. This chain connects TRBV7-8 to TRBJ1-2; D is ambiguous. The CDR3 has 18 amino acids. The germline V gene has CDR1 SGHVS and CDR2 FQNEAQ. Trimming removed 1 base at V and 4 bases at J, with 22 bases between. The CDR3 region has the DNA TGTGCCAGCAGCTTAGAGCCCGTGACTATGATCCTCGCCTATGGCTACACCTTC. This encodes CASSLEPVTMILAYGYTF.